These T cell receptor beta chains were read from a single sample in a study of blood T cells in healthy people across ages. MiXCR was run by TCRdb on the 5' RACE reads, yielding one entry per CDR3 protein. The sample holds roughly 900,000 distinct CDR3 sequences; roughly 48% are singletons and the top ten take 13%. Sequenced material: blood. The receptor source for this set is a man aged 30 to 39 in good health. The CDR3 runs from the conserved cysteine through the conserved F or W. A D gene is named only where the DNA matches it firmly. Where a row states a size, it is once, few, many or the class of an expanded clone; other rows omit it.

TRBV6-2/TRBV6-3	NA	TRBJ1-6	NA	CAGSPTGTRNSPLHF	TGTGCCGGCAGCCCAACCGGGACTCGTAATTCACCCCTCCACTTT
TRBV2	few	TRBJ2-5	NA	CASNRESRAETQYF	TGTGCCAGCAATCGGGAAAGCCGTGCGGAGACCCAGTACTTC
TRBV25-1	NA	TRBJ1-3	NA	CASSETYSGNTIYF	TGTGCCAGCAGTGAAACCTACTCTGGAAACACCATATATTTT
TRBV30	few	TRBJ2-1	NA	CAWKTGQVTIEQFF	TGTGCCTGGAAGACAGGACAAGTTACAATTGAGCAGTTCTTC
TRBV7-9	NA	TRBJ2-3	NA	CASSSLQGWNTDTQYF	TGTGCCAGCAGCTCACTCCAGGGGTGGAACACAGATACGCAGTATTTT
TRBV30	NA	TRBJ2-2	TRBD1	CAWSRTGDTGELFF	TGTGCCTGGAGTCGGACAGGGGACACCGGGGAGCTGTTTTTT
TRBV29-1	many	TRBJ2-3	NA	CSADKGGTDTQYF	TGCAGCGCCGATAAGGGGGGGACAGATACGCAGTATTTT
TRBV15	few	TRBJ2-3	TRBD2	CATSRGTSGGTDTQYF	TGTGCCACCAGCAGAGGGACTAGCGGGGGCACAGATACGCAGTATTTT
TRBV4-2	NA	TRBJ1-1	NA	CASSQDQGREAFF	TGTGCCAGCAGCCAAGATCAGGGGAGAGAAGCTTTCTTT
TRBV24-1	NA	TRBJ2-5	NA	CATSPPGFRETQYF	TGTGCCACCAGCCCCCCGGGATTCCGAGAGACCCAGTACTTC
TRBV18	NA	TRBJ1-1	NA	CASSPMPNTEAFF	TGTGCCAGCTCACCCATGCCTAACACTGAAGCTTTCTTT
TRBV6-5	NA	TRBJ2-3	TRBD2	CVSSYRGLAGALTDTQYF	TGTGTCAGCAGTTACAGGGGACTAGCGGGGGCCCTCACAGATACGCAGTATTTT
TRBV6-1	NA	TRBJ1-1	TRBD1	CASAQGAPTEAFF	TGTGCCAGCGCACAGGGGGCCCCGACTGAAGCTTTCTTT
TRBV4-2	few	TRBJ1-5	NA	CASSQAGEQPQHF	TGTGCCAGCAGCCAAGCAGGGGAACAGCCCCAGCATTTT
TRBV10-3	NA	TRBJ1-5	NA	CAISEGTDQPQHF	TGTGCCATCAGTGAAGGGACCGATCAGCCCCAGCATTTT
TRBV20-1	NA	TRBJ2-5	NA	CSARDRGGPRPETQYF	TGCAGTGCTAGAGATAGGGGTGGCCCAAGGCCAGAGACCCAGTACTTC
TRBV9	few	TRBJ1-1	NA	CASSSWDTEAFF	TGTGCCAGCAGCTCTTGGGACACTGAAGCTTTCTTT
TRBV4-3	NA	TRBJ2-7	NA	CASSQEYNSDEQYF	TGCGCCAGCAGCCAAGAGTATAACTCCGACGAGCAGTACTTC
TRBV10-3	few	TRBJ1-1	TRBD1	CAITQTGGNTEAFF	TGTGCCATCACTCAGACAGGGGGAAACACTGAAGCTTTCTTT
TRBV20-1	many	TRBJ2-5	NA	CSARAGQSVRETQYF	TGCAGTGCTAGAGCTGGACAGTCGGTCCGGGAGACCCAGTACTTC
TRBV2	few	TRBJ2-4	NA	CASSEAPSSKNIQYF	TGTGCCAGCAGTGAAGCGCCTAGCTCCAAAAACATTCAGTACTTC
TRBV7-3	NA	TRBJ2-7	TRBD2	CASSLQIAGGRYEQYF	TGTGCCAGCAGCTTGCAAATAGCGGGGGGGCGCTACGAGCAGTACTTC
TRBV14	NA	TRBJ2-2	TRBD1	CASSQADRGTGELFF	TGTGCCAGCAGCCAAGCGGACAGGGGCACCGGGGAGCTGTTTTTT
TRBV11-2	NA	TRBJ1-2	NA	CASSLMGANYGNTF	TGTGCCAGCAGCTTAATGGGGGCGAACTATGGCAACACCTTC
TRBV29-1	NA	TRBJ2-3	NA	CSVTDLGSTDTQYF	TGCAGCGTTACAGATCTGGGCAGCACAGATACGCAGTATTTT
TRBV4-2	NA	TRBJ2-2	NA	CASSPGVTRGRELFF	TGTGCCAGCAGCCCAGGGGTAACCCGGGGTAGGGAGCTGTTTTTT
TRBV10-3	NA	TRBJ2-1	NA	CAISERESDEQFF	TGTGCCATCAGTGAGAGGGAAAGCGATGAGCAGTTCTTC
TRBV12-3/TRBV12-4	NA	TRBJ2-7	NA	CASTPGQGNLEQYF	TGTGCCAGCACCCCAGGCCAGGGTAACCTCGAGCAGTACTTC
TRBV20-1	once	TRBJ1-6	NA	CSARDGPGHYNSPLHF	TGCAGTGCTAGAGATGGGCCGGGGCATTATAATTCACCCCTCCACTTT
TRBV7-3	few	TRBJ2-1	TRBD2	CASSASGGLNEQFF	TGTGCCAGCAGCGCTAGCGGGGGACTTAATGAGCAGTTCTTC
TRBV16	NA	TRBJ1-3	NA	CAGSQIDQAAGSSGNTIYF	TGTGCCGGCAGCCAAATCGATCAGGCCGCGGGGAGCTCTGGAAACACCATATATTTT
TRBV3-1	NA	TRBJ2-3	NA	CASSSEKGPSTDTQYF	TGTGCCAGCAGTTCAGAGAAGGGACCCAGCACAGATACGCAGTATTTT
TRBV5-1	once	TRBJ1-2	NA	CASSLGEFNYGYTF	TGCGCCAGCAGCTTGGGGGAGTTTAACTATGGCTACACCTTC
TRBV30	NA	TRBJ1-6	NA	CAWGTDYNSPLHF	TGTGCCTGGGGGACGGATTATAATTCACCCCTCCACTTT
TRBV2	NA	TRBJ1-2	NA	CASSEGRAVYGYTF	TGTGCCAGCAGTGAAGGGAGAGCAGTCTATGGCTACACCTTC
TRBV20-1	NA	TRBJ1-2	TRBD1	CSANPQIGTGVGYTF	TGCAGTGCTAACCCCCAGATCGGGACAGGGGTCGGCTACACCTTC
TRBV6-1	NA	TRBJ1-1	NA	CASSWGGNTEAFF	TGTGCCAGCAGCTGGGGAGGCAACACTGAAGCTTTCTTT
TRBV7-3	NA	TRBJ2-1	NA	CASSLTQSSCNEQFF	TGTGCCAGCAGCTTAACACAGAGCTCCTGCAATGAGCAGTTCTTC
TRBV9	once	TRBJ2-7	NA	CASSVGGDPTESRYF	TGTGCCAGCAGCGTAGGAGGTGATCCCACGGAGAGTAGGTACTTC
TRBV6-2/TRBV6-3	many	TRBJ2-7	TRBD2	CASSWRTSGAYEQYF	TGTGCCAGCAGTTGGCGGACTAGCGGGGCTTACGAGCAGTACTTC
TRBV20-1	few	TRBJ1-6	NA	CSDRNREDSPLHF	TGCAGTGATAGGAACAGGGAGGATTCACCCCTCCACTTT
TRBV28	NA	TRBJ2-3	NA	CASSFWQGRIDTQYF	TGTGCCAGCAGTTTTTGGCAGGGGCGTATAGATACGCAGTATTTT
TRBV27	NA	TRBJ1-6	NA	CASSLTENSYNSPLHF	TGTGCCAGCAGTTTAACGGAAAACTCCTATAATTCACCCCTCCACTTT
TRBV4-2	many	TRBJ2-5	NA	CASSQDLPETQYF	TGTGCCAGCAGCCAAGATCTCCCTGAGACCCAGTACTTC
TRBV29-1	few	TRBJ1-1	NA	CSVPDGSMNTEAFF	TGCAGCGTTCCGGACGGATCCATGAACACTGAAGCTTTCTTT
TRBV20-1	NA	TRBJ2-6	NA	CSANRGTPGANVLTF	TGCAGTGCTAACCGCGGGACACCCGGGGCCAACGTCCTGACTTTC
TRBV6-1	NA	TRBJ1-4	NA	CASINAEKLFF	TGTGCCAGCATCAACGCGGAAAAACTGTTTTTT
TRBV3-1	few	TRBJ1-2	TRBD1	CASSQGTGGSGYTF	TGTGCCAGCAGCCAAGGGACAGGGGGCAGTGGCTACACCTTC
TRBV7-7	NA	TRBJ2-5	NA	CASSSTHGEAQYF	TGTGCTAGCAGCTCAACACACGGAGAGGCCCAGTACTTC
TRBV28	NA	TRBJ2-7	TRBD1	CASSPGVGQGVFEQYF	TGTGCCAGCAGTCCCGGGGTGGGACAGGGAGTCTTCGAGCAGTACTTC
TRBV20-1	few	TRBJ1-2	TRBD1	CSARDPGGALYGYTF	TGCAGTGCTAGAGATCCAGGGGGGGCTTTATATGGCTACACCTTC